These T cell receptor beta chains were read from a single sample in a study of blood T cell repertoires in COVID-19. Method: immunoSEQ multiplex PCR; TCRdb's copy keeps in-frame clones and lacks some. The table lists hundreds of thousands of clones, under 90% of them singletons. Material for sequencing was peripheral blood. Receptors originate from a man aged 50 to 60 with COVID-19, enrolled during active disease. Both conserved end residues are part of each CDR3. The D gene is left open where the match is weak. Not all rows give a size; the values are once, few, many and, for expanded clones, a class.

-,-,TRBV5-1,TRBJ1-1,CASSSPGNTEAFF,TGCGCCAGCAGCTCGCCAGGTAACACTGAAGCTTTCTTT
-,TRBD2,TRBV29-1,TRBJ2-5,CSAPTSGSSETQYF,TGCAGCGCACCGACTAGCGGGAGTTCAGAGACCCAGTACTTC
-,-,TRBV21-1,TRBJ2-2,CASSKEGWGQRITGELFF,TGTGCCAGCAGCAAAGAAGGTTGGGGACAGAGGATCACCGGGGAGCTGTTTTTT
-,TRBD1,TRBV19,TRBJ1-5,CASSSPGTEPQHF,TGTGCCAGTAGTTCACCTGGGACAGAGCCCCAGCATTTT
few,TRBD2,TRBV27,TRBJ2-7,CASKKTWTSGNYEQYF,TGTGCCAGCAAAAAGACTTGGACTAGCGGAAACTACGAGCAGTACTTC
-,TRBD2,TRBV11-2,TRBJ2-3,CASSLAGGPPDTQYF,TGTGCCAGCAGCTTAGCGGGAGGGCCCCCAGATACGCAGTATTTT
-,-,TRBV7-2,TRBJ1-1,CASSPMEDTEAFF,TGTGCCAGCAGCCCAATGGAGGACACTGAAGCTTTCTTT
-,-,TRBV3-1/TRBV3-2,TRBJ2-7,CASSPDRFRSYEQYF,TGTGCCAGCAGCCCTGACAGGTTCAGATCCTACGAGCAGTACTTC
once,TRBD1,TRBV11-3,TRBJ2-7,CASSSRDRVYEQYF,TGTGCCAGCAGCTCCCGGGACAGGGTGTACGAGCAGTACTTC
once,-,TRBV5-6,TRBJ1-6,CASSIGDNSPLHF,TGTGCCAGCAGCATCGGAGATAATTCACCCCTCCACTTT
-,-,TRBV3-1/TRBV3-2,TRBJ1-3,CASSQTGANTIYF,TGTGCCAGCAGCCAAACGGGAGCAAACACCATATATTTT
-,-,TRBV29-1,TRBJ1-2,CSALLYNYGYTF,TGCAGCGCGTTATTGTATAACTATGGCTACACCTTC
-,-,TRBV5-1,TRBJ2-3,CASSPRTAGGSTDTQYF,TGCGCCAGCAGCCCCAGGACGGCAGGGGGGAGCACAGATACGCAGTATTTT
-,-,TRBV12-5,TRBJ1-2,CASGLSPDGYTF,TGTGCTAGTGGTTTGTCCCCTGATGGCTACACCTTC
-,-,TRBV6-2/TRBV6-3,TRBJ1-2,CASSYQDGYTF,TGTGCCAGCAGTTACCAGGATGGCTACACCTTC
-,TRBD2,TRBV5-6,TRBJ2-3,CASSQGLASTDTQYF,TGTGCCAGCAGCCAGGGACTAGCTAGCACAGATACGCAGTATTTT
once,TRBD1,TRBV18,TRBJ2-2,CASSPRDSRTGELFF,TGTGCCAGCTCACCCCGGGACAGTCGCACCGGGGAGCTGTTTTTT
-,-,TRBV6-5,TRBJ1-1,CASSMGLATEAFF,TGTGCCAGCAGTATGGGGCTGGCCACTGAAGCTTTCTTT
-,TRBD1,TRBV6-5,TRBJ2-4,CASSSGTGSVKNIQYF,TGTGCCAGCAGTTCGGGGACAGGGAGCGTCAAAAACATTCAGTACTTC
-,TRBD1,TRBV5-1,TRBJ1-1,CASSLEAGGVTEAFF,TGCGCCAGCAGCTTGGAGGCAGGGGGCGTCACTGAAGCTTTCTTT
-,TRBD2,TRBV5-5,TRBJ2-2,CASSQTGGRTGELFF,TGTGCCAGCAGCCAGACGGGGGGGCGCACCGGGGAGCTGTTTTTT
few,-,TRBV7-3,TRBJ2-3,CASGQGDTQYF,TGTGCCAGCGGACAAGGGGATACGCAGTATTTT
-,TRBD1,TRBV4-2,TRBJ2-7,CASSQDDRDHEQYF,TGTGCCAGCAGCCAAGATGACAGGGACCACGAGCAGTACTTC
-,TRBD1,TRBV10-2,TRBJ2-7,CASSEPGQGWIEQYF,TGCGCCAGCAGTGAGCCGGGACAGGGTTGGATCGAGCAGTACTTC
-,-,TRBV6-2/TRBV6-3,TRBJ2-7,CASSYRLRQAHSYEQYF,TGTGCCAGCAGTTACCGACTCCGACAGGCCCACTCCTACGAGCAGTACTTC
-,-,TRBV15,TRBJ2-1,CATSRDANSKQFF,TGTGCCACCAGCAGAGATGCTAACTCGAAGCAGTTCTTC
-,-,TRBV28,TRBJ2-7,CASSFSGTGRYEQYF,TGTGCCAGCAGTTTTTCCGGAACAGGGCGCTACGAGCAGTACTTC
once,TRBD2,TRBV18,TRBJ2-1,CASSPMGLADSYNEQFF,TGTGCCAGCTCACCAATGGGACTAGCGGACTCCTACAATGAGCAGTTCTTC
-,-,TRBV28,TRBJ2-7,CASSEARLPVREQYF,TGTGCCAGCAGTGAAGCCCGACTGCCAGTCCGCGAGCAGTACTTC